The source of this T cell receptor beta chain is a study of long-term antiretroviral therapy in people with HIV. This clone was found a few times. Its cognate antigen is unknown. Survey level was the resolution at which the v3.0 immunoSEQ assay ran. TCRdb's copy holds only in-frame clones and misses some; the assay was immunoSEQ multiplex PCR. This sample has fewer than 40,000 clones, with 80% found just once. Study conclusions and caveats: There were no data on ART adherence, viral resistance or therapy changes, a gap that limits inferences about post-ART repertoire changes. Clones that had undergone expansion before ART dominated the repertoire at all time points.

Trimming left V 5 bases short and J 10 bases short, with 11 bases between. This CDR3 is 11 amino acids long. Per the germline V gene, CDR1 is SGHTA and CDR2 is FQGNSA. The receptor comes from a young man with HIV. Sequenced material: unsorted PBMCs, taken 3.4 years after starting antiretroviral therapy. The chain uses TRBV7-2 and TRBJ1-2; D uncertain. DNA for the CDR3: TGTGCCAGCAGCCCTAGCGTCCCCTACACCTTC. This encodes CASSPSVPYTF.